These 14 T cell receptor beta chains were sequenced from one sample in a study of T cells in Graves' hyperthyroidism and ophthalmopathy. RNA transcripts yielded amplified TCR beta CDR3 regions. Primed by the HTBI set, a first-round RT-PCR was run on the TCR CDR3. TCRdb itself ran the multiplex PCR reads through MiXCR, one entry per CDR3 protein. The table has 700,000 or so distinct CDR3 sequences, around 15% seen once; the top ten hold over 7.5%. The source material was blood. All receptors come from a man younger than 35 with Graves' hyperthyroidism.

This chain uses TRBV30 with TRBJ2-7, with D uncertain. Trimming removed 5 bases from V and 0 bases from J, with 11 bases in between. The CDR3 has 13 residues. Germline assignment: CDR1 GTSNPN and CDR2 SVGIG (reference sequence). The CDR3 coding sequence is TGTGCCTGGGGTAGGACCGACTCCTACGAGCAGTACTTC. Translating gives CAWGRTDSYEQYF.

This clonotype was seen a handful of times. CDR3 loop: CASSPRGQTGYEQYF. The CDR3 DNA follows: TGCGCCAGCAGCCCCCGCGGGCAGACCGGCTACGAGCAGTACTTC. V is TRBV5-1 and J is TRBJ2-7; maybe TRBD2 (5 bases). CDR3 length: 15 amino acids. CDR1 and CDR2 from the germline V gene are SGHRS and YFSETQ. With 4 bases removed from V and 3 bases from J, the gap between germline ends came to 17 bases.

This clonotype was detected ten times or more. The CDR3 sequence: CATHSRLAASYEQYF. The CDR3 DNA reads TGTGCCACCCATTCGAGGCTAGCGGCCTCCTACGAGCAGTACTTC. The gene calls are TRBV2 and TRBJ2-7, with 7 nucleotides matching TRBD2. The CDR3 is 15 amino acids. From germline, CDR1 is SNHLY and CDR2 FYNNEI. The V and J ends lost 10 bases and 0 bases, in that order; junction bases with no gene match: 12.

The gene calls are TRBV2 and TRBJ1-1; D unresolved. Germline V gene data show CDR1 as SNHLY and CDR2 as FYNNEI. Trimming took off 2 bases at V and 3 bases at J, with 10 bases between the two ends. The CDR3 spans 14 residues. The CDR3 DNA follows: TGTGCCAGCAGTGAAACAGTGAGAGACACTGAAGCTTTCTTT. As protein: CASSETVRDTEAFF.

The V gene is TRBV20-1, the J gene TRBJ2-3; 13 bases are shared with TRBD2. With 2 bases clipped from V and 1 base from J, the junction kept 9 bases outside the gene matches. Germline CDR1 and CDR2: DFQATT and SNEGSKA (reference sequence). The CDR3 contains 18 residues. CDR3 sequence reads: CSARRLAGGHSRTDTQYF. The CDR3 DNA is TGCAGTGCTAGACGACTAGCGGGAGGCCATTCGCGCACAGATACGCAGTATTTT.

Ten or more counts support this clonotype. The chain links TRBV5-6 to TRBJ2-7; D is unclear. V was pared by 4 bases and J by 1 base, with 12 bases between. This CDR3 region has 14 residues. CDR1 SGHDT and CDR2 YYEEEE come from the germline V gene. CDR3 DNA sequence: TGTGCCAGCAGCCCAGCAGACACGTCCTACGAGCAGTACTTC. This sequence encodes CASSPADTSYEQYF.

This clonotype has a count of ten or more. The gene calls are TRBV5-6 and TRBJ1-4; the D is unclear. CDR1 and CDR2 from the germline V gene are SGHDT and YYEEEE. Trimming took off 0 bases at V and 0 bases at J, with 9 bases between the two ends. This CDR3 comprises 16 residues. The CDR3 DNA follows: TGTGCCAGCAGCTTGGTGAGGGTCGCAACTAATGAAAAACTGTTTTTT. This encodes CASSLVRVATNEKLFF.

This clonotype was detected many times. The chain combines TRBV7-9 with TRBJ2-7; D is perhaps TRBD1 (5 bases). CDR3 length: 15 amino acids. V was shortened by 5 bases and J by 0 bases, with 14 bases between the two germline ends. From germline, CDR1 is SEHNR and CDR2 FQNEAQ (reference sequence). CDR3 amino acids: CASSPKGRSSYEQYF. As DNA, the CDR3 is TGTGCCAGCAGCCCCAAGGGGCGGTCCTCCTACGAGCAGTACTTC.

CDR3: CASSARGPGSNQPQHF. As DNA, the CDR3 is TGTGCCAGTAGTGCCCGCGGCCCAGGCAGCAATCAGCCCCAGCATTTT. The chain is built from TRBV19 and TRBJ1-5; D gene uncertain. The V end was cut by 5 bases, the J end by 1 base, with 15 bases between. This CDR3 has 16 residues. In germline, CDR1 is LNHDA, CDR2 SQIVND (reference sequence).

In this sample, this clonotype turned up many times. The chain couples TRBV4-1 to TRBJ2-7; D not resolved. Germline V gene lookup returns CDR1 MGHRA and CDR2 YSYEKL. Trimming shortened V by 0 bases and J by 0 bases, and 6 bases separated the two germline ends. The CDR3 covers 14 residues. The DNA of the CDR3 is TGCGCCAGCAGCCAAGATCCGAGCTCCTACGAGCAGTACTTC. Translating it yields CASSQDPSSYEQYF.

The chain combines TRBV6-1 with TRBJ2-1, with D possibly matching TRBD2 (5 bases). Deletions cut 6 bases from V and 9 bases from J, with 18 bases between. The CDR3 contains 14 residues. Germline lookup yields CDR1 MNHNS and CDR2 SASEGT. As DNA, the CDR3 is TGTGCCAGCAGCGGCCCCTCACTAGGAGGTGAGCAGTTCTTC. Translated, it gives CASSGPSLGGEQFF.

The chain uses TRBV4-2 and TRBJ1-6; possible D gene TRBD1, 6 bases. Trimming stripped 3 bases from V and 10 bases from J, with 19 bases between. The CDR3 loop spans 16 amino acids. In germline, CDR1 is LGHNA, CDR2 YNFKEQ. Here the CDR3 DNA reads TGTGCCAGCAGCCACCAAGCGAACTCAGGGGAATCACCCCTCCACTTT. This encodes CASSHQANSGESPLHF.

There are a few counts of this clonotype. J is TRBJ2-3 and V is TRBV6-2 or TRBV6-3, with 7 bases fitting TRBD2. J was trimmed by 6 bases and V by 2 bases; bases with no gene match: 8. Germline V gene sequence: CDR1 MNHEY, CDR2 SVGEGT. The CDR3 length is 15 residues. The chain's CDR3 is CASSYVYSGLDTQYF. For the CDR3, the DNA is TGTGCCAGCAGTTACGTTTATAGCGGGTTGGATACGCAGTATTTT.

Only a few counts were recorded for this clonotype. This chain uses TRBV24-1 with TRBJ1-3; a possible D gene is TRBD1 (6 bases). The CDR3 consists of 17 residues. V was shortened by 0 bases and J by 0 bases, with 11 bases between the two germline ends. The germline gives CDR1 KGHDR, CDR2 SFDVKD. CDR3 sequence reads: CATSDLPTGTSGNTIYF. In DNA form, the CDR3 reads TGTGCCACCAGTGATTTGCCCACAGGGACCTCTGGAAACACCATATATTTT.